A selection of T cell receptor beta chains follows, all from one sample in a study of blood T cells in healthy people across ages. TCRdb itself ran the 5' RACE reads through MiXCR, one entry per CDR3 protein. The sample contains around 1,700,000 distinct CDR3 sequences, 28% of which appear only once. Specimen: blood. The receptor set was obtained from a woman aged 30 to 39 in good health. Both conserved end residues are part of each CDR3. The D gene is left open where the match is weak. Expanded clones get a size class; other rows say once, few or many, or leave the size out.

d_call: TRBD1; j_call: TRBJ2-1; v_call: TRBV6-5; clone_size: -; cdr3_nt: TGTGCCAGCAGGGAGGGGACAGGCTACAATGAGCAGTTCTTC; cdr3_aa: CASREGTGYNEQFF
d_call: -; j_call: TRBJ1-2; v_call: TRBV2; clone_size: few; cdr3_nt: TGTGCCAGCGCCAGGGCAGGAGGCTACACCTTC; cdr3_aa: CASARAGGYTF
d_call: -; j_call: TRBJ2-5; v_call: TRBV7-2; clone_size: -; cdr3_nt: TGTACCAGCAGCTCGCTTGACTTGGCGGGGCAAGAGACCCAGTACTTC; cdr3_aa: CTSSSLDLAGQETQYF
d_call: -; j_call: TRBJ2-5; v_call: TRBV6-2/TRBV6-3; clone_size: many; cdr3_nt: TGTGCCAGCAGTTGGTCGGAGACCCAGTACTTC; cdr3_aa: CASSWSETQYF
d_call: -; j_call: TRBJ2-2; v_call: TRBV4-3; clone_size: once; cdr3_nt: TGCGCCAGCAGCGCCATGGGGGCGGGAAGGGACGCCGGGGAGTTGTTTTTT; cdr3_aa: CASSAMGAGRDAGELFF
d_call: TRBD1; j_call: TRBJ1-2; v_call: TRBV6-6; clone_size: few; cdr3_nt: TGTGCCAGCAGTCCAAACAGGGGATCAGTAGCTAACTATGGCTACACCTTC; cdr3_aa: CASSPNRGSVANYGYTF
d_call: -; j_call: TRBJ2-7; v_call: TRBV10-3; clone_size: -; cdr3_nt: TGTGCCATCTTACGGGACAACTCCTACGAGCAGTACTTC; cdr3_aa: CAILRDNSYEQYF
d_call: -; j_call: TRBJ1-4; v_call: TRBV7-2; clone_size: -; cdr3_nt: TGTGCCAGCACCATTGGTGCTGCAACTAATGAAAAACTGTTTTTT; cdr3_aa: CASTIGAATNEKLFF
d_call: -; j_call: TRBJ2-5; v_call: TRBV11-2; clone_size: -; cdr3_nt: TGTGCCAGCAGCCCGACTAGTTACCATGAGCAGTACTTC; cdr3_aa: CASSPTSYHEQYF
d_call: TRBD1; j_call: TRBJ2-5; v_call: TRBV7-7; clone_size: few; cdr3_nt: TGTGCCAGCAGCCGGACAGGGGCCATCCAAGAGACCCAGTACTTC; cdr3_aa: CASSRTGAIQETQYF
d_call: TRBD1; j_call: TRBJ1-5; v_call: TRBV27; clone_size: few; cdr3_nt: TGTGCCAGCAGTCCCATTATCAACAGGGGGGAGCAGCCCCAGCATTTT; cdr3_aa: CASSPIINRGEQPQHF
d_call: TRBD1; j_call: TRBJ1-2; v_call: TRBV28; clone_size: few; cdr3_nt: TGTGCCAGCAGACGACAGGGCCTTAACTATGGCTACACCTTC; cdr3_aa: CASRRQGLNYGYTF
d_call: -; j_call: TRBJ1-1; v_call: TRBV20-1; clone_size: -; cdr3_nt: TGCAGTGCTCCCAGGAGGGCAGGGGAAGCTTTCTTT; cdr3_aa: CSAPRRAGEAFF
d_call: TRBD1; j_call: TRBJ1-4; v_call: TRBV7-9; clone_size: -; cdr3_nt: TGTGCCAGCAGCTTAGGGACAGGGTGGCCAAAAACCAAAAATGAAAAACTGTTTTTT; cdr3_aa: CASSLGTGWPKTKNEKLFF
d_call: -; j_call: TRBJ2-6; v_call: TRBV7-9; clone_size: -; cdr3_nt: TGTGCCAGCAGCTTTCCCGGGGCTGGGGCCAACGTCCTGACTTTC; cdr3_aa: CASSFPGAGANVLTF
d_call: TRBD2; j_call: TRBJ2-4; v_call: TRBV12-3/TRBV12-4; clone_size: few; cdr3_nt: TGTGCCAGCAGTATCGGACTAGCGGGAGACCATGAGCAGTACTTC; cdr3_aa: CASSIGLAGDHEQYF
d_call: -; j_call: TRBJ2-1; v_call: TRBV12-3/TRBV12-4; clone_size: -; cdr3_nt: TGTGCCAGCATCCCGGGACAAAGCCTCAATGAGCAGTTCTTC; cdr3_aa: CASIPGQSLNEQFF
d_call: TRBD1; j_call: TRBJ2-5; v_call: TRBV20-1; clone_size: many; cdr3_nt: TGCAGTGCTCCCGGGACAGGGTCTCAAGAGACCCAGTACTTC; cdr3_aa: CSAPGTGSQETQYF
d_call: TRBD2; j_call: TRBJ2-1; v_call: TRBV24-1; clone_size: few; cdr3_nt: TGTGCCTCAAAATTAGGACTAGCGGGAGAGGTTAATGAGCAGTTCTTC; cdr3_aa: CASKLGLAGEVNEQFF